These T cell receptor beta chains were read from a single sample in a study of blood T cells in healthy people across ages. TCRdb analysed the 5' RACE reads with MiXCR anew, one entry per CDR3 protein. The sample has about 800,000 distinct CDR3 sequences, 55% to 75% seen once. The sample was blood. These receptor sequences come from a young man in good health. Each CDR3 is given with its conserved first and last residue. D genes are given only for firm matches. Expanded clones get a size class; other rows say once, few or many, or leave the size out.

v_call	d_call	cdr3_length	clone_size	j_call	cdr3_aa	cdr3_nt
TRBV30	TRBD1	12	NA	TRBJ1-2	CAWTTGNYGYTF	TGTGCCTGGACGACAGGGAACTATGGCTACACCTTC
TRBV6-4	NA	15	NA	TRBJ2-3	CASFRDPSATDTQYF	TGTGCCAGTTTCCGGGACCCATCTGCCACAGATACGCAGTATTTT
TRBV10-3	NA	14	NA	TRBJ1-2	CAISGTGTVYGYTF	TGTGCCATCAGTGGTACCGGGACGGTCTATGGCTACACCTTC
TRBV11-1	NA	18	NA	TRBJ2-1	CASSLALIGDPTYNEQFF	TGTGCCAGCAGCTTAGCGCTAATAGGGGACCCTACCTACAATGAGCAGTTCTTC
TRBV7-9	TRBD2	16	NA	TRBJ2-3	CASSLSRTSPTDTQYF	TGTGCCAGCAGCTTATCGCGGACTAGCCCCACAGATACGCAGTATTTT
TRBV10-3	TRBD2	14	NA	TRBJ2-6	CAITGLTGANVLTF	TGTGCCATCACGGGACTAACTGGGGCCAACGTCCTGACTTTC
TRBV6-6	TRBD1	15	NA	TRBJ1-1	CASSYGDSVNTEAFF	TGTGCCAGCAGTTACGGGGACAGCGTGAACACTGAAGCTTTCTTT
TRBV4-2	NA	16	NA	TRBJ2-3	CASSPGPGTSTDTQYF	TGTGCCAGCAGCCCTGGACCCGGGACTAGCACAGATACGCAGTATTTT
TRBV2	NA	12	few	TRBJ1-1	CASNQGSPEAFF	TGTGCCAGCAATCAGGGATCCCCTGAAGCTTTCTTT
TRBV29-1	NA	14	NA	TRBJ2-5	CSVVTRTQQKTQYF	TGCAGCGTTGTAACGAGAACCCAGCAAAAGACCCAGTACTTC
TRBV2	NA	12	NA	TRBJ2-5	CASTGQQETQYF	TGTGCCAGCACAGGACAGCAAGAGACCCAGTACTTC
TRBV20-1	TRBD2	17	NA	TRBJ2-2	CSAAGLAGRGYTGELFF	TGCAGTGCTGCGGGACTAGCGGGCCGAGGGTACACCGGGGAGCTGTTTTTT
TRBV12-3/TRBV12-4	TRBD2	14	NA	TRBJ2-1	CASSLLAAYNEQFF	TGTGCCAGCAGTTTACTAGCGGCTTACAATGAGCAGTTCTTC
TRBV7-9	NA	14	NA	TRBJ2-3	CASSTTGTRDTQYF	TGTGCCAGCAGTACTACAGGGACCAGAGATACGCAGTATTTT
TRBV6-2/TRBV6-3	TRBD2	13	few	TRBJ2-1	CATNSGGYNEQFF	TGTGCCACCAACAGCGGGGGGTACAATGAGCAGTTCTTC